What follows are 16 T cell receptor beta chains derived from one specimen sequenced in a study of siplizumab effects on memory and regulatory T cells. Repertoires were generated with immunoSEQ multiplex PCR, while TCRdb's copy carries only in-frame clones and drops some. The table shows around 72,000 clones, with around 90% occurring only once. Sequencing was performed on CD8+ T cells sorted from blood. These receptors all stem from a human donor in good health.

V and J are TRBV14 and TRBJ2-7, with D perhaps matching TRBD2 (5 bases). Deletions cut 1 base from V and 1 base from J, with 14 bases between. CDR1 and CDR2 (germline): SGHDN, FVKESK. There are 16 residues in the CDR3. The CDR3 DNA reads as TGTGCCAGCAGCCAAGTATCGTCTAGCTTATCCTACGAGCAGTACTTC. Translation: CASSQVSSSLSYEQYF.

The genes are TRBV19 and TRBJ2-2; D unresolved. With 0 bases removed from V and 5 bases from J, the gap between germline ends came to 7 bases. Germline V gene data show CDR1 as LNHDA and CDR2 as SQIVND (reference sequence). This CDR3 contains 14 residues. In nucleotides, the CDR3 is TGTGCCAGTAGTATAGATCAGGTGACCGGGGAGCTGTTTTTT. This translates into CASSIDQVTGELFF.

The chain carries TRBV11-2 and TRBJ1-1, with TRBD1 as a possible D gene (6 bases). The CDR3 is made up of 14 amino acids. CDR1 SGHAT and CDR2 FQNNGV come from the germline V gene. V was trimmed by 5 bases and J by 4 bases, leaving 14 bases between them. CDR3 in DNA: TGTGCCAGCAGCCAGGGGATCTCGGGCACTGAAGCTTTCTTT. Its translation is CASSQGISGTEAFF.

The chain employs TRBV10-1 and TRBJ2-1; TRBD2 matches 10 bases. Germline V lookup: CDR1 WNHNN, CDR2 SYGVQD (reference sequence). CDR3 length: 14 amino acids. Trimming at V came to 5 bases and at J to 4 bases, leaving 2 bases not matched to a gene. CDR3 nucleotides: TGCGCCAGCAGTTCTAGCGGGAGTTACAATGAGCAGTTCTTC. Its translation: CASSSSGSYNEQFF.

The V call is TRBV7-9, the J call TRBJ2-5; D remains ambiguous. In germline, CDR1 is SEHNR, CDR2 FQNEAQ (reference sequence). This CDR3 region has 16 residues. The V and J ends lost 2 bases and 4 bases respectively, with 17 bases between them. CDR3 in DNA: TGTGCCAGCAGCTTACGGGTGGGTTCCAAGGGAGAGACCCAGTACTTC. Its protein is CASSLRVGSKGETQYF.

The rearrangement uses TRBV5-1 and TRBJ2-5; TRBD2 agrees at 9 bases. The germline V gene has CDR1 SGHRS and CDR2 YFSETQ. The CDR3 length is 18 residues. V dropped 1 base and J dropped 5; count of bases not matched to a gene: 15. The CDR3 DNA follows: TGCGCCAGCAGCTTGATGGCGGGAGGGTTCGTTTTCGCGGAGACCCAGTACTTC. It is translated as CASSLMAGGFVFAETQYF.

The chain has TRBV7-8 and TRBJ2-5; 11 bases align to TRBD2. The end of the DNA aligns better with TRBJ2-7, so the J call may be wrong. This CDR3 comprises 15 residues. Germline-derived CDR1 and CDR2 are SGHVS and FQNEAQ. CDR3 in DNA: TGTGCCAGCAGCTTAGTACTAGCGGGAGACTACGAGCAGTACTTC. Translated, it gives CASSLVLAGDYEQYF.

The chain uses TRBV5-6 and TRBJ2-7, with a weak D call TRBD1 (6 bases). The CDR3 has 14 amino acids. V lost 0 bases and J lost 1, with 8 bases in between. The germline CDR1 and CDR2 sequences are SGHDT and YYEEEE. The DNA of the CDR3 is TGTGCCAGCAGCTTGGCAGGGGCGTCCTACGAGCAGTACTTC. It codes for CASSLAGASYEQYF.

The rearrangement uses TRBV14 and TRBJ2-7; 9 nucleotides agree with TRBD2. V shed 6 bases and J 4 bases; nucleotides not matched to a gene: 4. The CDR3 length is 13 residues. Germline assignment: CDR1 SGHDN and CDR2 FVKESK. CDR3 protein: CASRGGGGYEQYF. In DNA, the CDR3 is TGTGCCAGCAGAGGCGGGGGGGGTTACGAGCAGTACTTC. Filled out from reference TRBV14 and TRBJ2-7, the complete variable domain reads EAGVTQFPSHSVIEKGQTVTLRCDPISGHDNLYWYRRVMGKEIKFLLHFVKESKQDESGMPNNRFLAERTGGTYSTLKVQPAELEDSGVYFCASRGGGGYEQYFGPGTRLTVT.

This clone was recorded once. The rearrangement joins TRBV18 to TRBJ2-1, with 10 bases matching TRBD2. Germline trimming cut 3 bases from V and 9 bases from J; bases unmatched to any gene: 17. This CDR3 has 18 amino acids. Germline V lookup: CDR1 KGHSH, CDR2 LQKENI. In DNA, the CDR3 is TGTGCCAGCTCACCTTCTAGCGGGAGTCTAGGGGGATCAGTTGAGCAGTTCTTC. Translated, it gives CASSPSSGSLGGSVEQFF.

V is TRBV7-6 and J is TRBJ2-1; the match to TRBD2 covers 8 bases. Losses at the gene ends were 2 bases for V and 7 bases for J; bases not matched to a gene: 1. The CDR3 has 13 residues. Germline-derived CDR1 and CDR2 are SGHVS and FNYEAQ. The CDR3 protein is CASSLPGGNEQFF. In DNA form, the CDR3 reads TGTGCCAGCAGCTTACCGGGGGGGAATGAGCAGTTCTTC.

In DNA, the CDR3 is TGTGCCAGCAGCCAAGATCAAAGGTTTTTCGAGCAGTACTTC. Encoded protein: CASSQDQRFFEQYF. This chain uses TRBV14 with TRBJ2-7; D ambiguous. Germline CDR1 is SGHDN and CDR2 is FVKESK. The CDR3 length is 14 residues. V lost 0 bases and J lost 6, with 12 bases in between.

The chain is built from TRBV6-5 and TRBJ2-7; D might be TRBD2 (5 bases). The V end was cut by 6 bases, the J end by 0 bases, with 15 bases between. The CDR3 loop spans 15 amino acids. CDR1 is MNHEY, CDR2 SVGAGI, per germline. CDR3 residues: CASSGDGISSYEQYF. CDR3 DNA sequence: TGTGCCAGCAGCGGCGACGGGATAAGCTCCTACGAGCAGTACTTC.

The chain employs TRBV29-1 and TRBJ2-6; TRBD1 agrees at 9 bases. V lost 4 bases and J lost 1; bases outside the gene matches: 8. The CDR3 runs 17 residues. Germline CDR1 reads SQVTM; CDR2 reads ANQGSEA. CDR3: CSVGTGEGVSGANVLTF. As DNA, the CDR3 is TGCAGCGTTGGGACAGGGGAGGGCGTGTCTGGGGCCAACGTCCTGACTTTC.

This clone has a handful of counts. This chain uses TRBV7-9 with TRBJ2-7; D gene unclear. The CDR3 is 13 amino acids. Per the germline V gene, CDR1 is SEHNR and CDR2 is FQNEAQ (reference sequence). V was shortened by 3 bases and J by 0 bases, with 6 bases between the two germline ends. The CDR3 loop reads CASSFSTSYEQYF. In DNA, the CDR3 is TGTGCCAGCAGCTTTTCTACCTCCTACGAGCAGTACTTC.

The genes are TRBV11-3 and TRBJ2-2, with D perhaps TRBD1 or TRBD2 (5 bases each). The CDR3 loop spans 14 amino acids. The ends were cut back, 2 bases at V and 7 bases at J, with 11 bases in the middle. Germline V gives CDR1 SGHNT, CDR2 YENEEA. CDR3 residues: CASSLRGRNGELFF. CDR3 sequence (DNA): TGTGCCAGCAGCTTAAGGGGACGGAACGGGGAGCTGTTTTTT.